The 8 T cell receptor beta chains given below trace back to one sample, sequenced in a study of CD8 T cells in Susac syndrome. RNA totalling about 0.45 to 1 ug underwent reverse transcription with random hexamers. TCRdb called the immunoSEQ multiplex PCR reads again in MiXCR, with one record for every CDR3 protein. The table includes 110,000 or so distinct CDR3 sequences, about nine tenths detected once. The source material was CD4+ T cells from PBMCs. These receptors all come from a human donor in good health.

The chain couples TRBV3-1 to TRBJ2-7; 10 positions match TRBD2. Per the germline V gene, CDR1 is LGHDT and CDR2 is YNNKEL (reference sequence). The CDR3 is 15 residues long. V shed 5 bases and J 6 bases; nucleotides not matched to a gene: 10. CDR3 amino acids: CASSRTLAGVGEQYF. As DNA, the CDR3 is TGTGCCAGCAGCAGGACTCTAGCGGGAGTCGGCGAGCAGTACTTC.

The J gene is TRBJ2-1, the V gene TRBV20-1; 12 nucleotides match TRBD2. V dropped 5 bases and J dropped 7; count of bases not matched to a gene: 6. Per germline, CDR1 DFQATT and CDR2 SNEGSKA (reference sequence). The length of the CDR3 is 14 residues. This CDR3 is CSAARTSGANEQFF. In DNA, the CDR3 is TGCAGTGCTGCCAGGACTAGCGGGGCTAATGAGCAGTTCTTC.

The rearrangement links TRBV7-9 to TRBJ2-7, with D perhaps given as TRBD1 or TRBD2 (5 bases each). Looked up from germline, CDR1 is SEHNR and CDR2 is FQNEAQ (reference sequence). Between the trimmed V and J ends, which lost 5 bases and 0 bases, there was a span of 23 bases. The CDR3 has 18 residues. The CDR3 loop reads CASSASTGLPRSSYEQYF. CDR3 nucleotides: TGTGCCAGCAGCGCCTCTACGGGGCTCCCTAGGAGCTCCTACGAGCAGTACTTC.

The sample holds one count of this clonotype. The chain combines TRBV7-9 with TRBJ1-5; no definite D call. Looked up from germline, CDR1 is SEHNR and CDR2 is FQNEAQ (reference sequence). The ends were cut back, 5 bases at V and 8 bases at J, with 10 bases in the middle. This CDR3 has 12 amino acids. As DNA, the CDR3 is TGTGCCAGCAGCGTAGGGAGTGAGCCCCAGCATTTT. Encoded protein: CASSVGSEPQHF.

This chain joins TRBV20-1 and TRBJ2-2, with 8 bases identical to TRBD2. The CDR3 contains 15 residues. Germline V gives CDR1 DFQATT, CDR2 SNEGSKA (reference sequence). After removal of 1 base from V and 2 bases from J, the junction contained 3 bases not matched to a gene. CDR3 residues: CSARGSGGNTGELFF. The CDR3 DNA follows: TGCAGTGCTAGAGGAAGCGGGGGTAACACCGGGGAGCTGTTTTTT.

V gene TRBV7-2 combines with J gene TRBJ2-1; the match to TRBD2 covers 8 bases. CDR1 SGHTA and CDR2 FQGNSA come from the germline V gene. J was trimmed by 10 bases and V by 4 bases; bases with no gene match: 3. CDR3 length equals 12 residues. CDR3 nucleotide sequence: TGTGCCAGCAGCTCTAGGACTAGCGAGCAGTTCTTC. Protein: CASSSRTSEQFF.

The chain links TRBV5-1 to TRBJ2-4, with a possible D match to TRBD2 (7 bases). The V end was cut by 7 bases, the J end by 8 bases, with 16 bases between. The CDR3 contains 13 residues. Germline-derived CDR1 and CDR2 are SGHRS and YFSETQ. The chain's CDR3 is CASHRGADYIQYF. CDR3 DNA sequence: TGCGCCAGCCACCGGGGGGCCGACTACATTCAGTACTTC. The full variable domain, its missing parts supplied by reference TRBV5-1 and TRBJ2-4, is KAGVTQTPRYLIKTRGQQVTLSCSPISGHRSVSWYQQTPGQGLQFLFEYFSETQRNKGNFPGRFSGRQFSNSRSEMNVSTLELGDSALYLCASHRGADYIQYFGAGTRLSVL.

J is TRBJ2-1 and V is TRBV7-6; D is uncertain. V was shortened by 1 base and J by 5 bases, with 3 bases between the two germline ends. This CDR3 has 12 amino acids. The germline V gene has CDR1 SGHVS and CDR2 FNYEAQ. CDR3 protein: CASSLDNNEQFF. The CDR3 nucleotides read TGTGCCAGCAGCTTAGACAACAATGAGCAGTTCTTC.